This T cell receptor (beta chain) derives from a study of cytomegalovirus exposure and HLA in healthy donors. V dropped 0 bases and J dropped 8 bases, with 14 bases sitting between them. Germline loops: CDR1 SGHNT, CDR2 YYREEE (reference sequence). The CDR3 extends over 15 amino acids. The PCR was carried out with 60 Vbeta primers and 13 Jbeta primers. Method: immunoSEQ multiplex PCR; TCRdb's copy keeps in-frame clones and lacks some. The repertoire consists of some 91,000 clones, with about 75% occurring once and the leading ten covering roughly 7.1%. The chain couples TRBV5-4 to TRBJ1-4; no firm D call. Sequenced material: PBMCs. The source of this sequence is a man aged 40-55 years in good health and CMV-seropositive. DNA of the CDR3: TGTGCCAGCAGCTTGGCCAAAGATAACAACGAAAAACTGTTTTTT. Translation gives CASSLAKDNNEKLFF.